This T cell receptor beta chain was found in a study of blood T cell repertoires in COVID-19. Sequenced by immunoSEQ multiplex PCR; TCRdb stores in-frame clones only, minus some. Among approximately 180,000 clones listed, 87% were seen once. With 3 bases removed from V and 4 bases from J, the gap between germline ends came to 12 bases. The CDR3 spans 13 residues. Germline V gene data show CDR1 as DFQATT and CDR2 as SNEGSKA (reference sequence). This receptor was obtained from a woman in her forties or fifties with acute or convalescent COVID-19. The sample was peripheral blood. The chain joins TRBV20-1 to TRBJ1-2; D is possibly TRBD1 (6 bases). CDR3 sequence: CSASGGRFYGYTF. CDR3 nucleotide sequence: TGCAGTGCTAGTGGGGGGCGCTTCTATGGCTACACCTTC.